This TCR beta chain derives from a study of T cell responses to AZD1222 COVID-19 vaccine. Study information: Second-dose intervals near 4 or 12 weeks were combined.

About this clone itself: Its specificity is not known.

Whole-study results and caveats: The peak T cell response came first, and repertoires were sampled only after it. It should be noted that donors were predominantly white British and more often female, and clonal diversity was possibly underestimated.

Repertoires were generated with immunoSEQ multiplex PCR, while TCRdb's copy carries only in-frame clones and drops some. The data contain around 130,000 clones, 93% of them singletons. This CDR3 is built from 11 residues. V was pared by 8 bases and J by 12 bases, with 17 bases between. Germline CDR1 MNHEY, CDR2 SMNVEV (reference sequence). The chain employs TRBV27 and TRBJ2-7; maybe TRBD1 (6 bases). The sample here was peripheral blood, taken on day 0 of AZD1222 vaccination. The clonotype was recovered from an adult in good health. The CDR3 nucleotides are TGTGCCAGCGGGGGCAGGGGCACGGCGTACTTC. This encodes CASGGRGTAYF.